These 2 T cell receptor beta chains were all obtained from the same sample, sequenced in a study of blood T cell repertoires in COVID-19. Data came from immunoSEQ multiplex PCR; TCRdb stores just in-frame clones and leaves some out. In the table there are approximately 140,000 clones, over 80% of which are singletons. Sequences were obtained from peripheral blood. The receptors originated from a middle-aged woman with active or convalescent COVID-19.

Comments on this clone: In the same sample, other DNA sequences code for this CDR3. The rearrangement joins TRBV5-4 to TRBJ1-2; 8 bases match TRBD1. There are 14 residues in the CDR3. Looked up from germline, CDR1 is SGHNT and CDR2 is YYREEE (reference sequence). Trimming removed 0 bases from V and 5 bases from J; junction bases left unmatched: 3. The CDR3 region has the DNA TGTGCCAGCAGCTTGGGGGACAGGTCTTATGGCTACACCTTC. Encoded protein: CASSLGDRSYGYTF.

This clone has more than one count but fewer than ten. The J gene is TRBJ1-4, the V gene TRBV5-1; TRBD1 aligns across 8 bases. Germline loops: CDR1 SGHRS, CDR2 YFSETQ. The CDR3 consists of 14 residues. With 4 bases clipped from V and 7 bases from J, the junction kept 6 bases outside the gene matches. In nucleotides, the CDR3 is TGCGCCAGCAGCGTCAGGGGGCAAGTTGAAAAACTGTTTTTT. This encodes CASSVRGQVEKLFF.